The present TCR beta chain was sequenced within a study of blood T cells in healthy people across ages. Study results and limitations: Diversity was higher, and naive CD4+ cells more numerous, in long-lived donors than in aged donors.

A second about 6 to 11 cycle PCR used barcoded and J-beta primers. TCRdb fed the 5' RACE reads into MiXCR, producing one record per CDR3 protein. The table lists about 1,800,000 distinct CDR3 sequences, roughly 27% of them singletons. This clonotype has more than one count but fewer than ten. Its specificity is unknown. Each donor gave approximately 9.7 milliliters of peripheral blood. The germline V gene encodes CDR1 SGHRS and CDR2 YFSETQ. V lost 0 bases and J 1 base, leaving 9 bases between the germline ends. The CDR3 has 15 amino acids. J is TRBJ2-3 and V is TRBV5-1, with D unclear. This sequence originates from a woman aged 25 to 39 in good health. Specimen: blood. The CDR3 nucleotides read TGCGCCAGCAGCTTGGAGGGCCCTCGCACAGATACGCAGTATTTT. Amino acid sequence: CASSLEGPRTDTQYF.